This TCR beta chain was observed in a study of shared clonotypes between healthy human individuals. The assay was immunoSEQ multiplex PCR, and TCRdb's table has in-frame clones only and misses some. The repertoire holds about 2.1 million clones, with just over 90% as singletons. The V and J ends lost 0 bases and 7 bases respectively, with 10 bases between them. The length of the CDR3 is 13 residues. The germline CDR1 and CDR2 sequences are SGHTS and YDEGEE. CD45RO negativity and positive selection for CCR7 defined naive CD8 cells, a population that excluded terminally differentiated effector memory CD45RA+ cells. Adult donors, all healthy and HIV-negative, had no recent acute infections or vaccinations.

This receptor was taken from a man aged 18-30 years in good health. Some clones in this sample may be carry-over from other donors' samples. The chain uses TRBV5-8 and TRBJ1-2; no reliable D call. The sequencing input was naive CD8+ T cells from PBMCs. CDR3 sequence reads: CASSLGLTTGYTF. The CDR3 DNA is TGTGCCAGCAGCTTGGGACTAACTACTGGCTACACCTTC.